The sequence of this T cell receptor beta chain was determined in a study of blood T cells in healthy people across ages. Notes on the study in general: Percentage of naive T cells showed a strong correlation with TCR beta diversity. Because sorting was not performed, PBMCs prevented conclusive naive versus antigen-experienced comparison. Long-lived donors had more naive CD4+ cells and higher diversity than aged donors.

Comment on this clonotype: The antigen remains unidentified.

Primers used in a second PCR of about 6 to 12 cycles were a sample-barcoded 5' primer and a J-beta primer mix. A 12-random-nucleotide template-switch adaptor tagged each cDNA molecule. TCRdb re-called the 5' RACE reads with MiXCR, one entry per CDR3 protein. Among about 970,000 distinct CDR3 sequences, roughly 51% were seen once, and the ten largest hold 20% to 25%. Germline lookup yields CDR1 MDHEN and CDR2 SYDVKM. V dropped 8 bases and J dropped 4 bases, with 15 bases sitting between them. The CDR3 is made up of 15 amino acids. This rearrangement joins TRBV28 to TRBJ2-6; D is unclear. The receptor was derived from a woman aged 55-70 years in good health. Material for sequencing was blood. CDR3 DNA: TGTGCCAGCGTCCCTGGGCGATCGGGGGCCAACGTCCTGACTTTC. Translation gives CASVPGRSGANVLTF.